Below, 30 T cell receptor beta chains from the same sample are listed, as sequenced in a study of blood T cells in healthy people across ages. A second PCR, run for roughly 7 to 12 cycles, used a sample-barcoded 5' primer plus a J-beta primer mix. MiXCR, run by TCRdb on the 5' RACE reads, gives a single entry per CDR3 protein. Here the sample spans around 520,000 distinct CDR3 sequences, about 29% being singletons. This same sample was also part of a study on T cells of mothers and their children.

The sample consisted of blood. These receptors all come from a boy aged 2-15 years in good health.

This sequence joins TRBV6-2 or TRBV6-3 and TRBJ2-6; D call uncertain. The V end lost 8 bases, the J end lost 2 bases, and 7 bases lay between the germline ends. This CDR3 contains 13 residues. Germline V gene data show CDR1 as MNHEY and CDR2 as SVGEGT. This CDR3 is CASGLAGANVLTF. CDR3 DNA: TGTGCCAGCGGGCTGGCTGGGGCCAACGTCCTGACTTTC.

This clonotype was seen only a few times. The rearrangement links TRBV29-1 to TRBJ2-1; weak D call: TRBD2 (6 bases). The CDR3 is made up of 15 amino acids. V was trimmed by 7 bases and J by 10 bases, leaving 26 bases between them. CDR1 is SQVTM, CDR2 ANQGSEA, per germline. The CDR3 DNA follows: TGCAGCGCCTACCGCCCCGGGACTTTTCCCCGGGAGCAGTTCTTC. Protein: CSAYRPGTFPREQFF.

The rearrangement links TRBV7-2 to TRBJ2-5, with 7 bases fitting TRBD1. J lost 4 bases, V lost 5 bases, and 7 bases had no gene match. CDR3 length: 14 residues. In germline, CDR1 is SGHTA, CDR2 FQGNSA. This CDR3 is CASSVQQGRETQYF. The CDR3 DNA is TGTGCCAGCAGCGTACAACAGGGGCGAGAGACCCAGTACTTC.

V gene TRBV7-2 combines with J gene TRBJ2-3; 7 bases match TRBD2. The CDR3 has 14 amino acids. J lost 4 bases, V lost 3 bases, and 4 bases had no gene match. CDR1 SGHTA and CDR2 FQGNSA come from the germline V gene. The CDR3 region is CASSFGGGPDTQYF. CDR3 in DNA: TGTGCCAGCAGCTTTGGGGGAGGGCCAGATACGCAGTATTTT.

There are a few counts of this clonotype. The CDR3 loop is CAITEGQGDTDTQYF. The CDR3 nucleotides read TGTGCCATCACGGAGGGACAGGGGGATACAGATACGCAGTATTTT. The gene calls are TRBV10-3 and TRBJ2-3, with TRBD1 matching 11 bases. This CDR3 has 15 amino acids. Looked up from germline, CDR1 is ENHRY and CDR2 is SYGVKD. Losses at the gene ends were 7 bases for V and 3 bases for J; bases not matched to a gene: 6.

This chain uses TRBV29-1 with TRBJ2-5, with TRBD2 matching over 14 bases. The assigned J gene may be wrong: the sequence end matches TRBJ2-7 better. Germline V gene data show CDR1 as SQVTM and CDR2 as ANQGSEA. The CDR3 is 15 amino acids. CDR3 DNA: TGCAGCGTTGAGGGACTAGCGGGAGCTGGGGACGAGCAGTACTTC. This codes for CSVEGLAGAGDEQYF.

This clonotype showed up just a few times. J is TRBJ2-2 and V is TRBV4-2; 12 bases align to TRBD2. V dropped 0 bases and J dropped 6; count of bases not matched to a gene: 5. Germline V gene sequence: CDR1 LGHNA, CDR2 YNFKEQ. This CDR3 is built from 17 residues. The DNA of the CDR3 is TGTGCCAGCAGCCAAGACCCGGGACTAGCGGGTGCCGGGGAGCTGTTTTTT. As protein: CASSQDPGLAGAGELFF.

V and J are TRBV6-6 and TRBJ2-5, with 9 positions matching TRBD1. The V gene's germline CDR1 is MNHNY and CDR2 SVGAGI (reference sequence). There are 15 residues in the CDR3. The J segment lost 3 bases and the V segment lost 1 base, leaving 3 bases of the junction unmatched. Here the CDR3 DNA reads TGTGCCAGCAGTTACTTGACAGGGGGGGAAGAGACCCAGTACTTC. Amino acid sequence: CASSYLTGGEETQYF.

CDR3: CASSSGGLPYEQYF. CDR3 nucleotides: TGTGCCAGCAGTTCGGGGGGCCTACCCTACGAGCAGTACTTC. The genes are TRBV27 and TRBJ2-7; tentative D call: TRBD2 (7 bases). This CDR3 has 14 residues. Deletions cut 4 bases from V and 2 bases from J, with 12 bases between. Germline values: CDR1 MNHEY, CDR2 SMNVEV (reference sequence).

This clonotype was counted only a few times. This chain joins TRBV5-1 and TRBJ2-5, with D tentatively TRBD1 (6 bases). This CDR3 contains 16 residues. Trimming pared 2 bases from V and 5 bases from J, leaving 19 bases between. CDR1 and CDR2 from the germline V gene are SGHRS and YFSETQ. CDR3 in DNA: TGCGCCAGCAGCTTAGGGCCAGGGGATCTGATGGAGACCCAGTACTTC. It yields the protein CASSLGPGDLMETQYF.

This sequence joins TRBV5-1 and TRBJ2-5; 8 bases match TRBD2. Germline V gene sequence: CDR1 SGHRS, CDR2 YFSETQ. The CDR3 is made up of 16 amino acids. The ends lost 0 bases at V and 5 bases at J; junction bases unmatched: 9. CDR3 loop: CASSLASGGYVETQYF. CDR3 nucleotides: TGCGCCAGCAGCTTGGCCAGCGGGGGTTATGTGGAGACCCAGTACTTC.

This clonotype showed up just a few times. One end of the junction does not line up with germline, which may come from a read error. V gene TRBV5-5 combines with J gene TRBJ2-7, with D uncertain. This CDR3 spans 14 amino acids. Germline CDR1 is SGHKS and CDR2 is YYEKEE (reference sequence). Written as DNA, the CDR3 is TGCGCCAGCAGCACCTCGCAGAAACCCTACGAGCAGTACTTC. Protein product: CASSTSQKPYEQYF.

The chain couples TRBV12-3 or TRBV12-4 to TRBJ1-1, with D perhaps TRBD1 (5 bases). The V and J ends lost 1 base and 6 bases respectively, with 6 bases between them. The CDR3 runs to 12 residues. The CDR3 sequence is CASSLGTPEAFF. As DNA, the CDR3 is TGTGCCAGCAGTTTAGGGACACCTGAAGCTTTCTTT.

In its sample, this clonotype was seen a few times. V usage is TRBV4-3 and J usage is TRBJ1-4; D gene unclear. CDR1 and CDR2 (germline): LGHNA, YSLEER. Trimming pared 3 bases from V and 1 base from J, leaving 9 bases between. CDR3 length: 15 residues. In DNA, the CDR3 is TGCGCCAGCAGCCACATAGAGGGAACTAATGAAAAACTGTTTTTT. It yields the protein CASSHIEGTNEKLFF.

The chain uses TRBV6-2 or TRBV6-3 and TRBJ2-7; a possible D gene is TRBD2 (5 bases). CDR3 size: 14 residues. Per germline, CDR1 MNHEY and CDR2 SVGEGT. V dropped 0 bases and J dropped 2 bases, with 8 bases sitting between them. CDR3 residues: CASSYSYGAYEQYF. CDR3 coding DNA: TGTGCCAGCAGTTACTCGTACGGGGCCTACGAGCAGTACTTC.

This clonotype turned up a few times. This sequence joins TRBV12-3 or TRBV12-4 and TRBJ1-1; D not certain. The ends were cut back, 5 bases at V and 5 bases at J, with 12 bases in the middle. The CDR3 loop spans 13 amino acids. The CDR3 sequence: CASSPHRMTEAFF. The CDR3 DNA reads TGTGCCAGCAGTCCGCATCGGATGACTGAAGCTTTCTTT.

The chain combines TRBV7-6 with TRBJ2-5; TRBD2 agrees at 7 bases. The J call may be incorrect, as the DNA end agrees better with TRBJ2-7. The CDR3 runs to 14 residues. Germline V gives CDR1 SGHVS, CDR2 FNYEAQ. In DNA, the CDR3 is TGTGCCAGCAGCTTACTAGAGGGAGGGTACGAGCAGTACTTC. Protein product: CASSLLEGGYEQYF.

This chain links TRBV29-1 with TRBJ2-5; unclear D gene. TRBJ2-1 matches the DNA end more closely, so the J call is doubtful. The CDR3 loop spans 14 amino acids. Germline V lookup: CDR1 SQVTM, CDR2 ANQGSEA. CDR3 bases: TGCAGCGTAGGTAGCCGGAGAGATAGGTATGAGCAGTTCTTC. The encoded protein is CSVGSRRDRYEQFF.

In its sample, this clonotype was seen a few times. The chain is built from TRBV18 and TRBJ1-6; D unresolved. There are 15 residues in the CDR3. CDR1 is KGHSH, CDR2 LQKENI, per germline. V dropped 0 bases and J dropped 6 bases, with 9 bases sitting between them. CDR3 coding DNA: TGTGCCAGCTCACCACCGGCAGGTCCTAATTCACCCCTCCACTTT. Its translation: CASSPPAGPNSPLHF.

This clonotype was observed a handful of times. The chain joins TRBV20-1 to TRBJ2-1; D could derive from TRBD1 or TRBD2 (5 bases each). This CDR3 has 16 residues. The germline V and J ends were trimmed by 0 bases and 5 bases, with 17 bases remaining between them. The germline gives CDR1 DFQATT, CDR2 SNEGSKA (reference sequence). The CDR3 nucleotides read TGCAGTGCTAGAGATCCTTCGGGACCTGCGCACAATGAGCAGTTCTTC. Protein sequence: CSARDPSGPAHNEQFF.

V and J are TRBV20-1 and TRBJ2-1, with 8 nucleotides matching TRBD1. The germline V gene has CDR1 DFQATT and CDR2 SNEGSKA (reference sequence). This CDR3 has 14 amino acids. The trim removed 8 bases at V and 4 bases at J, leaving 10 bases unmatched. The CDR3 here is CSPGQGLHYNEQFF. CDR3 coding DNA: TGCAGTCCCGGACAGGGCCTACATTACAATGAGCAGTTCTTC.

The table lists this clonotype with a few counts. The CDR3 here is CASSRTSGGIRYEQYF. The CDR3 bases are TGTGCCAGCAGCCGGACTAGCGGGGGGATTCGATACGAGCAGTACTTC. The chain has TRBV12-3 or TRBV12-4 and TRBJ2-7; 14 bases line up with TRBD2. The CDR3 runs 16 residues. The V and J ends lost 6 bases and 4 bases, in that order; junction bases with no gene match: 8.

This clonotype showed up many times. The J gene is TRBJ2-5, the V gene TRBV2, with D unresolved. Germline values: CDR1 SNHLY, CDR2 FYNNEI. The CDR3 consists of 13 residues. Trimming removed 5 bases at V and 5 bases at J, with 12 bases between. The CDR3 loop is CASSTSFRETQYF. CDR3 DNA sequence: TGTGCCAGCAGTACAAGTTTCCGGGAGACCCAGTACTTC.

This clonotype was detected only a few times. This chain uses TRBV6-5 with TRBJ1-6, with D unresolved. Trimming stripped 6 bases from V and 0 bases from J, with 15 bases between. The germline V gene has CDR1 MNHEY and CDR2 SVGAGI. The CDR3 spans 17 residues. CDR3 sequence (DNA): TGTGCCAGCAGATTAGGTGGGGTCGACTCCTATAATTCACCCCTCCACTTT. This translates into CASRLGGVDSYNSPLHF.

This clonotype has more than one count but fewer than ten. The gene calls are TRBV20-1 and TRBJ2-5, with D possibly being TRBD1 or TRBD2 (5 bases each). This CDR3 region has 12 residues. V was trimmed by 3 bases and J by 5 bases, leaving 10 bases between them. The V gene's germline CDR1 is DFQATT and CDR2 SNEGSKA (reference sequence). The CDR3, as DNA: TGCAGTGCTAGGGGGGAACGTGAGACCCAGTACTTC. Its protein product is CSARGERETQYF.

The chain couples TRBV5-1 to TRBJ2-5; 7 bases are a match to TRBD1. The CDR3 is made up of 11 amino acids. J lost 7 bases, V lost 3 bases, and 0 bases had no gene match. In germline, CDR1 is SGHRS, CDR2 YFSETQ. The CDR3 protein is CASSWTGTQYF. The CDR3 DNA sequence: TGCGCCAGCAGCTGGACAGGGACCCAGTACTTC.

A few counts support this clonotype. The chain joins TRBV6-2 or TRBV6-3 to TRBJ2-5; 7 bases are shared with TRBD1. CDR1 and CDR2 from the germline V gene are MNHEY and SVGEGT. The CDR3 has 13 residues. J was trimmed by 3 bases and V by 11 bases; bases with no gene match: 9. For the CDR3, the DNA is TGTGCCGCCCGGGACAGAGGAGAAGAGACCCAGTACTTC. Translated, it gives CAARDRGEETQYF.

The CDR3 DNA is TGTGCCAGTAGTCCGTGGGAGGAGTCCTACGAGCAGTACTTC. Protein: CASSPWEESYEQYF. The genes are TRBV19 and TRBJ2-7, with a tentative D call TRBD2 (6 bases). The germline V gene has CDR1 LNHDA and CDR2 SQIVND (reference sequence). The CDR3 runs to 14 residues. V gave up 5 bases and J gave up 1 base, with 12 bases separating them.

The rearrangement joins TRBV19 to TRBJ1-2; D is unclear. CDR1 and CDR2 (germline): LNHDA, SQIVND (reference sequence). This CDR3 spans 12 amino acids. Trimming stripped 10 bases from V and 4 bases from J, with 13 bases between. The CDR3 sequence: CATSDGIYGYTF. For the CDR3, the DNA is TGTGCCACCTCGGACGGCATCTATGGCTACACCTTC.

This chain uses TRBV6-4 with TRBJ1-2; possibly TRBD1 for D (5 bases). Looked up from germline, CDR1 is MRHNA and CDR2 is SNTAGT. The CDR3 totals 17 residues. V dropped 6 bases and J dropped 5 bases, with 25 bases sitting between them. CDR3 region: CASSPGTGDGALYGYTF. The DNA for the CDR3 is TGTGCCAGCAGCCCCGGAACCGGGGACGGCGCGTTGTATGGCTACACCTTC.